This TCR beta chain was sequenced for a study of cytomegalovirus exposure and HLA in healthy donors. The length of the CDR3 is 16 residues. Germline lookup yields CDR1 SGHTA and CDR2 FQGNSA. Trimming pared 2 bases from V and 0 bases from J, leaving 11 bases between. Study-level points and caveats: In an earlier analysis, in roughly 600 donors, most V segments appeared productive either ~87% or ~30% of the time. There were several of the most significant clusters that appeared linked to common viral pathogens in a later analysis.

About this clone itself: Antigen: not known.

The PCR was carried out with 60 Vbeta primers and 13 Jbeta primers. The assay was immunoSEQ multiplex PCR, and TCRdb's table has in-frame clones only and misses some. The table records over 100,000 clones, roughly 78% of them present only once. This chain connects TRBV7-2 to TRBJ1-5; tentative D call: TRBD1 (6 bases). The origin of this receptor is a woman aged 40 to 50 in good health and CMV-seronegative. The sample taken for sequencing was PBMCs. CDR3 nucleotide sequence: TGTGCCAGCAGCTTAAGGGGGATCCTTAGCAATCAGCCCCAGCATTTT. Its protein product is CASSLRGILSNQPQHF.